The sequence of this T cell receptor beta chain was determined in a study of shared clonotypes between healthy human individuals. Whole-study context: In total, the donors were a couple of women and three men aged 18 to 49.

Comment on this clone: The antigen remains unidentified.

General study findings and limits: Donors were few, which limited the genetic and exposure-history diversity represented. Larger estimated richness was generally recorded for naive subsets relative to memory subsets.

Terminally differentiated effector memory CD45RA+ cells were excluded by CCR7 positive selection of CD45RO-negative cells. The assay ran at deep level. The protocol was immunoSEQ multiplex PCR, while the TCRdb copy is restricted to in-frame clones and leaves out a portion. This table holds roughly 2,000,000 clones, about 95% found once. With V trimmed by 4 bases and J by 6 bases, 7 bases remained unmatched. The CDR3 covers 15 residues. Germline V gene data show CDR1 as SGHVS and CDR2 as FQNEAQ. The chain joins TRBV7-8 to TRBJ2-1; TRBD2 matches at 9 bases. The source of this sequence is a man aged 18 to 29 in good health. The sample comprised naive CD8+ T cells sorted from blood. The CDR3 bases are TGTGCCAGCAGCTCCTTCGCGGGAGGGGGCAATGAGCAGTTCTTC. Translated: CASSSFAGGGNEQFF.